This T cell receptor (beta chain) was sequenced in a study of patients and donors after allogeneic stem cell transplantation (dated by TCRdb to the early 2020s). Preparation of the library involved RT-PCR. TCRdb lists the instrument as NextSeq 550. TCRdb cleaned the public reads at Q25 with fastp, built clones with MiXCR and kept in-frame beta chains. Each entry is one CDR3 protein sequence, shown with its most common DNA and genes. Counted in this sample were roughly 200,000 distinct CDR3 sequences; about 40% of them appeared once. Of the sample, 33% falls within the top ten clones. Via the germline V gene, CDR1 is MDHEN and CDR2 SYDVKM. V trim: 7 bases; J trim: 5 bases; unmatched bases: 5. The CDR3 goes from the cysteine to the phenylalanine over 14 residues. Only the CDR3 part of the read is kept: 42 bases, read in frame from the first base. In the case of this clonotype: Its antigen is unknown. The sample holds no much larger clone one base away, and base qualities are not on file.

The source of this sequence is a human donor who was either an allogeneic HSCT recipient or a stem cell or donor lymphocyte infusion donor (not recorded which). It is not recorded whose cells these are; they may come from a transplant donor. The sequence is built from TRBV28 and TRBJ1-5; 10 bases in between match TRBD1. The sequenced sample was blood, either unsorted or a sorted T cell fraction (not recorded which). The sequenced DNA is TGTGCCAGCACTAAGGACAGGGGGGATCAGCCCCAGCATTTT. This encodes CASTKDRGDQPQHF.